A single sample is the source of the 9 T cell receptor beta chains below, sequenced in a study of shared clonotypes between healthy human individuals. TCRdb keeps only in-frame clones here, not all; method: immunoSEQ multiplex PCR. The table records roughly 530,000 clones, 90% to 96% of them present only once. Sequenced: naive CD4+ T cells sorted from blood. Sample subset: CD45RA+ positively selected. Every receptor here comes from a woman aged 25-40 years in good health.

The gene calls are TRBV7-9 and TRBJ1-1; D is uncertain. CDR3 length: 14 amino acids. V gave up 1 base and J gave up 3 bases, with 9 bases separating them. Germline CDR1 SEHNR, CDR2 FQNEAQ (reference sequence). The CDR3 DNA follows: TGTGCCAGCAGCTTAGGGGAAGCGGACACTGAAGCTTTCTTT. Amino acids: CASSLGEADTEAFF.

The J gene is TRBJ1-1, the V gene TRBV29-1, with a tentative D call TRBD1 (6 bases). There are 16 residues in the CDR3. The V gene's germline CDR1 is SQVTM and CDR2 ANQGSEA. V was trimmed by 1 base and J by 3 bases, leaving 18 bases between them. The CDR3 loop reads CSVEGVSGAGDTEAFF. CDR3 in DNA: TGCAGCGTTGAAGGGGTTTCAGGGGCGGGGGACACTGAAGCTTTCTTT.

DNA for the CDR3: TGCGCCAGCAGCTTCGGAGAGACTGAAGCTTTCTTT. Translation: CASSFGETEAFF. The chain recombines TRBV5-1 with TRBJ1-1; D gene ambiguous. Per germline, CDR1 SGHRS and CDR2 YFSETQ. The CDR3 spans 12 residues. The germline V and J ends were trimmed by 2 bases and 5 bases, with 7 bases remaining between them.

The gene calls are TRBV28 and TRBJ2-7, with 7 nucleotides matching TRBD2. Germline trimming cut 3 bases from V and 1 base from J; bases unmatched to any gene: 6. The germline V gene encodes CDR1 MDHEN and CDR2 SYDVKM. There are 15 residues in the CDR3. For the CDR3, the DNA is TGTGCCAGCAGTTTTGGCGGGAGTCGGTCCTACGAGCAGTACTTC. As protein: CASSFGGSRSYEQYF. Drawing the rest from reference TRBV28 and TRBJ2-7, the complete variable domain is DVKVTQSSRYLVKRTGEKVFLECVQDMDHENMFWYRQDPGLGLRLIYFSYDVKMKEKGDIPEGYSVSREKKERFSLILESASTNQTSMYLCASSFGGSRSYEQYFGPGTRLTVT.

Here the CDR3 DNA reads TGTGCCAGCAGTTTCGGCGGGCCTCACGGCTACGAGCAGTACTTC. Translated: CASSFGGPHGYEQYF. This chain connects TRBV28 to TRBJ2-5; TRBD2 is a possible D gene (5 bases). The J call is doubtful: the DNA matches TRBJ2-7 better. The CDR3 length is 15 residues. Germline CDR1 and CDR2: MDHEN and SYDVKM.

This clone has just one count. CDR3 DNA: TGTGCCAGCAGTGTACAGCGGACGGAGACCCAGTACTTC. As protein: CASSVQRTETQYF. This rearrangement joins TRBV2 to TRBJ2-5, with D perhaps matching TRBD2 (5 bases). V dropped 4 bases and J dropped 5 bases, with 11 bases sitting between them. The CDR3 is 13 residues long. Germline CDR1 SNHLY, CDR2 FYNNEI.

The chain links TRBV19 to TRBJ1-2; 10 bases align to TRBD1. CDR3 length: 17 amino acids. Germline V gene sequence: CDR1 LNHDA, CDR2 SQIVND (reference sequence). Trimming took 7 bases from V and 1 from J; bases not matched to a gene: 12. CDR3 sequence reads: CASTDQGQGLINYGYTF. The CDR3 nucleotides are TGTGCCAGTACTGATCAGGGACAGGGGCTCATTAACTATGGCTACACCTTC.

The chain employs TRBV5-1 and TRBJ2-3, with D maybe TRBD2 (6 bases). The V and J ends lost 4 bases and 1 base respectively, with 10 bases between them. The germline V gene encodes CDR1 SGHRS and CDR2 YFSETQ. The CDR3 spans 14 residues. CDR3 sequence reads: CASSVPGGTDTQYF. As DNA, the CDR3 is TGCGCCAGCAGCGTACCGGGGGGCACAGATACGCAGTATTTT.

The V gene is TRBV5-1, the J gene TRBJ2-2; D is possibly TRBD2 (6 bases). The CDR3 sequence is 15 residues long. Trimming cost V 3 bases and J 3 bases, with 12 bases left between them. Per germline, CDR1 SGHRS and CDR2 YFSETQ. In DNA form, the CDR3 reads TGCGCCAGCAGCTCGAGCGGGCTACACACCGGGGAGCTGTTTTTT. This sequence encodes CASSSSGLHTGELFF.